The 8 T cell receptor beta chains below come from one sample, sequenced in a study of shared clonotypes between healthy human individuals. The data were produced by immunoSEQ multiplex PCR, yet TCRdb's version contains in-frame clones alone and is incomplete. The sample carries around 2,000,000 clones, around 95% recorded once. What was sequenced was naive CD4+ T cells sorted from blood. Indicated subset: CD45RA+ positively selected. The receptors were gathered from a man between 18 and 35 years old in good health.

Turning to this clone: One end of the junction is discordant with germline, which a read error may explain. This sequence joins TRBV28 and TRBJ2-1; a weak D match, TRBD2 (5 bases). There are 12 residues in the CDR3. Germline V gives CDR1 MDHEN, CDR2 SYDVKM. CDR3 in amino acids: CASSLLGSSPIF. The CDR3 coding sequence is TGTGCCAGCAGCCTCTTGGGGTCTAGCCCGATCTTC.

About this clone: Different DNA sequences within this sample yield the same CDR3. The chain has TRBV5-1 and TRBJ2-2; no definite D call. The germline V gene has CDR1 SGHRS and CDR2 YFSETQ. The CDR3 runs to 14 residues. With 0 bases removed from V and 0 bases from J, the gap between germline ends came to 3 bases. Written as DNA, the CDR3 is TGCGCCAGCAGCTTGGACACGAACACCGGGGAGCTGTTTTTT. This sequence encodes CASSLDTNTGELFF.

Comments on this clone: Different DNA sequences within this sample yield the same CDR3. The gene calls are TRBV9 and TRBJ1-1; D gene ambiguous. V was cut by 0 bases and J by 0 bases, with 9 bases left in between. The CDR3 is made up of 15 amino acids. The V gene's germline CDR1 is SGDLS and CDR2 YYNGEE. The CDR3 DNA reads TGTGCCAGCAGCGTAGAGGGTGCCTTGAACACTGAAGCTTTCTTT. Translated, it gives CASSVEGALNTEAFF.

This chain joins TRBV2 and TRBJ2-2, with D possibly being TRBD2 (7 bases). The germline V and J ends were trimmed by 8 bases and 4 bases, with 11 bases remaining between them. Germline CDR1 reads SNHLY; CDR2 reads FYNNEI. This CDR3 has 13 residues. In DNA, the CDR3 is TGTGCCAGCGGGGGGGGCCGCACCGGGGAGCTGTTTTTT. This gives the protein CASGGGRTGELFF. The full variable domain, in which reference TRBV2 and TRBJ2-2 provide the parts outside the CDR3, is EPEVTQTPSHQVTQMGQEVILRCVPISNHLYFYWYRQILGQKVEFLVSFYNNEISEKSEIFDDQFSVERPDGSNFTLKIRSTKLEDSAMYFCASGGGRTGELFFGEGSRLTVL.

This clone came up once. At the DNA level, this CDR3 is encoded by other sequences in the same sample as well. The chain combines TRBV5-1 with TRBJ1-4, with TRBD1 matching 10 bases. The CDR3 runs to 15 residues. The trim removed 4 bases at V and 5 bases at J, leaving 5 bases unmatched. The germline V gene encodes CDR1 SGHRS and CDR2 YFSETQ. The CDR3 DNA reads as TGCGCCAGCAGCCCTCCGGGACAGGGGAATGAAAAACTGTTTTTT. Protein sequence: CASSPPGQGNEKLFF. Looking up the rest from reference TRBV5-1 and TRBJ1-4 gives the full variable domain: KAGVTQTPRYLIKTRGQQVTLSCSPISGHRSVSWYQQTPGQGLQFLFEYFSETQRNKGNFPGRFSGRQFSNSRSEMNVSTLELGDSALYLCASSPPGQGNEKLFFGSGTQLSVL.

The chain carries TRBV6-1 and TRBJ1-5; D is possibly TRBD1 (5 bases). Germline V lookup: CDR1 MNHNS, CDR2 SASEGT. V lost 5 bases and J lost 0, with 8 bases in between. The CDR3 has 14 amino acids. CDR3 DNA: TGTGCCAGCAGTCCCAGGGATAGCAATCAGCCCCAGCATTTT. Residues: CASSPRDSNQPQHF.

The gene calls are TRBV11-2 and TRBJ1-3; D not resolved. This CDR3 is 14 amino acids long. Germline CDR1 reads SGHAT; CDR2 reads FQNNGV. Between the trimmed V and J ends, which lost 4 bases and 4 bases, there was a span of 11 bases. The CDR3 DNA follows: TGTGCCAGCAGCTCCGGTGGGCGGGGAAACACCATATATTTT. This gives the protein CASSSGGRGNTIYF.

The chain uses TRBV30 and TRBJ2-7; D perhaps matches TRBD1 (5 bases). Trimming left V 0 bases short and J 5 bases short, with 14 bases between. The length of the CDR3 is 14 residues. Per the germline V gene, CDR1 is GTSNPN and CDR2 is SVGIG (reference sequence). This CDR3 is CAWSVIREAHEQYF. In nucleotides, the CDR3 is TGTGCCTGGAGTGTAATCAGGGAAGCCCACGAGCAGTACTTC.